Sequencing of this T cell receptor beta chain was carried out in a study of blood T cell repertoires in COVID-19. About the study: The United States, Italy and Spain supplied acute and convalescent COVID-19 samples.

Original methodology: It was from reference gene primer amplification that nucleated cell counts were estimated. Measured with immunoSEQ multiplex PCR; TCRdb has only the in-frame clones, and not every one. Clone size and V and J calls were adopted from that table, with D and trimming inferred from the DNA. This sample has roughly 110,000 clones, with about 89% found just once. The specimen was peripheral blood. The receptor was isolated from a man aged 35 to 55 with acute or convalescent COVID-19.

The CDR3 is CASSSTGANYGYTF. The CDR3 region has the DNA TGCGCCAGCAGCTCGACAGGGGCCAACTATGGCTACACCTTC. The chain has TRBV5-1 and TRBJ1-2; TRBD1 agrees at 8 bases. This CDR3 has 14 residues. Germline V gene lookup returns CDR1 SGHRS and CDR2 YFSETQ. The J segment lost 2 bases and the V segment lost 3 bases, leaving 3 bases of the junction unmatched.